This T cell receptor (delta chain) was found in a study of gamma-delta T cells after stem cell transplantation. By sample fraction, this clone is medium-sized. TCRdb re-processed the RT-PCR reads via CATT. The data show over a thousand delta-chain clones, around 1.6% seen once. The CDR3 runs 19 residues. Germline V CDR1 and CDR2: GEAIGNYY, EKD. V shed 1 base, J shed 0 bases, and the junction held 11 bases outside the gene matches. The clonotype was recovered from a human donor. It is not recorded whose cells these are; they may come from a transplant donor. The chain carries TRDV2 and TRDJ1; 12 bases are a match to TRDD3. The sample comprised gamma-delta T cells. CDR3 in DNA: TGTGCCTGTGACACTTTACTGGGGGATACACCACCGAACACCGATAAACTCATCTTT. Amino acids: CACDTLLGDTPPNTDKLIF.